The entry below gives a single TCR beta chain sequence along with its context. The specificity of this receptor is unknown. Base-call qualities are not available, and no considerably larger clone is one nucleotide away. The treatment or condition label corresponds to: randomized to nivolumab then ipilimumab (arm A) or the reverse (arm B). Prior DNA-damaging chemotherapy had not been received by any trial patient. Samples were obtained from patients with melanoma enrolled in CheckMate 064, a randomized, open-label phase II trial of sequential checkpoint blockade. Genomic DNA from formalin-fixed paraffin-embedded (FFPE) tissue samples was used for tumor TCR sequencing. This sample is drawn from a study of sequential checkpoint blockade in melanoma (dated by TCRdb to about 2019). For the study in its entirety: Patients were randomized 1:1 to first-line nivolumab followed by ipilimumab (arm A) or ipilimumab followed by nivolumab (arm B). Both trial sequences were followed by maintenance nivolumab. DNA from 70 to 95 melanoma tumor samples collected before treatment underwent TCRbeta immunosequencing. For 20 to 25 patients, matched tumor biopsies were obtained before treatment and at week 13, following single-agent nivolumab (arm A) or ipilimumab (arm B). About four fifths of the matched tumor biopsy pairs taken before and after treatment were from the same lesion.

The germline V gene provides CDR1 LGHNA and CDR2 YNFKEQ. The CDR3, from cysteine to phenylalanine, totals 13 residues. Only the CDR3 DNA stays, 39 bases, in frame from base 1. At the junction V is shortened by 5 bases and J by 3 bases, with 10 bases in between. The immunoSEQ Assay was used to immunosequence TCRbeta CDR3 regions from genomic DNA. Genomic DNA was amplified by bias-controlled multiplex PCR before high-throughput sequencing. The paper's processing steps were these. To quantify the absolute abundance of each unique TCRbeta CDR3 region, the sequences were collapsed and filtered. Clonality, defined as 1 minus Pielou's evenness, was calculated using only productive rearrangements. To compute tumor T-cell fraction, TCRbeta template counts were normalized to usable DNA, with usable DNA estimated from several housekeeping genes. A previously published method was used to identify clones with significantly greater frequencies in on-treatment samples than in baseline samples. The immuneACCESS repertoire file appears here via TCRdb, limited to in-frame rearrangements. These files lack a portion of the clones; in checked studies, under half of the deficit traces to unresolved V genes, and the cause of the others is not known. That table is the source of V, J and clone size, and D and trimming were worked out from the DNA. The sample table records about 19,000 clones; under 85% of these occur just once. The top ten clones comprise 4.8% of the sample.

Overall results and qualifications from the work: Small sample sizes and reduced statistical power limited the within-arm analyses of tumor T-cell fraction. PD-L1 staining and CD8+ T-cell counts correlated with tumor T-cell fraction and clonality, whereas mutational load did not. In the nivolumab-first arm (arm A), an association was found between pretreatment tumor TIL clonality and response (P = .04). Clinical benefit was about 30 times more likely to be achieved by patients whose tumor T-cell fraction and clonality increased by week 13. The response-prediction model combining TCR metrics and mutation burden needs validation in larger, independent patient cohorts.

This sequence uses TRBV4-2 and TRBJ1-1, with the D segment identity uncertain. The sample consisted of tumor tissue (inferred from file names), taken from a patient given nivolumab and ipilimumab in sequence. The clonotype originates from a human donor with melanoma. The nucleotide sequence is TGTGCCAGCAGCTTAGTTCTGTACACTGAAGCTTTCTTT. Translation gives CASSLVLYTEAFF.